This passage covers 30 T cell receptor beta chains from one sample sequenced in a study of blood T cell repertoires in COVID-19 (dated by TCRdb to about 2020). Library preparation employed the immunoSEQ multiplex PCR assay. In TCRdb, the immuneACCESS table is reduced to in-frame sequences with V and J assigned. These tables do not hold every clone; where another copy was compared, an unresolved V gene accounts for under half, and the others remain unexplained. Counted in this sample were about 250,000 clones; over 75% of them appeared once. Around 9.8% of the sample comes from the top ten. Sequencing was carried out using PBMCs or T cells enriched from blood (not recorded which). These receptors came from a woman aged 45-65 years with acute COVID-19.

The CDR3 reads CASSRRDSANTEAFF. In DNA form, the CDR3 reads TGTGCCAGCAGCCGCAGGGACAGCGCGAACACTGAAGCTTTCTTT. V and J are TRBV7-9 and TRBJ1-1; 7 bases are shared with TRBD1. Trimming cost V 5 bases and J 1 base; bases outside gene matches: 7. The CDR3 has 15 amino acids. Germline V CDR1 and CDR2: SEHNR, FQNEAQ (reference sequence).

The chain couples TRBV7-2 to TRBJ1-5, with D uncertain. CDR3 length: 13 amino acids. The germline V gene has CDR1 SGHTA and CDR2 FQGNSA. Trimming removed 2 bases at V and 1 base at J, with 3 bases between. The CDR3: CASSLSSNQPQHF. The CDR3 DNA is TGTGCCAGCAGCTTATCGAGCAATCAGCCCCAGCATTTT.

This sequence joins TRBV12-3 or TRBV12-4 and TRBJ1-6; possible D gene TRBD1, 6 bases. The CDR3 contains 12 residues. V was pared by 4 bases and J by 10 bases, with 8 bases between. Written as DNA, the CDR3 is TGTGCCAGCAGTTACAGGGACTCACCCCTCCACTTT. Amino acids: CASSYRDSPLHF.

The chain employs TRBV11-1 and TRBJ1-1; D unresolved. Germline V lookup: CDR1 SGHAT, CDR2 FQDESV (reference sequence). The length of the CDR3 is 16 residues. V shed 7 bases and J shed 5 bases, with 23 bases lying between them. CDR3 in amino acids: CASIPFPAGQMTEAFF. In nucleotides, the CDR3 is TGTGCCAGCATCCCTTTCCCGGCAGGTCAGATGACTGAAGCTTTCTTT.

The gene calls are TRBV7-9 and TRBJ2-3, with TRBD1 identical over 8 bases. Trimming cost V 5 bases and J 5 bases; bases outside gene matches: 6. The CDR3 is made up of 14 amino acids. The germline gives CDR1 SEHNR, CDR2 FQNEAQ (reference sequence). The CDR3 DNA reads TGTGCCAGCAGCACCGGGACAGGAGGAGATACGCAGTATTTT. This codes for CASSTGTGGDTQYF. Variable domain in full (rest from reference TRBV7-9 and TRBJ2-3): DTGVSQNPRHKITKRGQNVTFRCDPISEHNRLYWYRQTLGQGPEFLTYFQNEAQLEKSRLLSDRFSAERPKGSFSTLEIQRTEQGDSAMYLCASSTGTGGDTQYFGPGTRLTVL.

This chain uses TRBV2 with TRBJ1-4; unclear D gene. Between the trimmed V and J ends, which lost 6 bases and 5 bases, there was a span of 7 bases. Looked up from germline, CDR1 is SNHLY and CDR2 is FYNNEI. This CDR3 is built from 12 residues. This CDR3 reads CASRELNEKLFF. The CDR3 nucleotides are TGTGCCAGCAGGGAATTAAATGAAAAACTGTTTTTT.

The table lists this clone with many counts. The chain joins TRBV9 to TRBJ1-1; 7 nucleotides line up with TRBD1. J gave up 0 bases and V 0 bases, and 5 bases lay outside the gene matches. The CDR3 length is 16 residues. Germline values: CDR1 SGDLS, CDR2 YYNGEE. The CDR3 coding sequence is TGTGCCAGCAGCGTAGGGGACAGTCCCGTGAACACTGAAGCTTTCTTT. This codes for CASSVGDSPVNTEAFF.

The V and J genes are TRBV4-3 and TRBJ1-2, with 9 bases identical to TRBD1. The CDR3 covers 16 residues. The germline CDR1 and CDR2 sequences are LGHNA and YSLEER. V lost 0 bases, J lost 8 bases, and 10 bases stayed unmatched. The DNA for the CDR3 is TGCGCCAGCAGCCAAGATACCGGGACAGGGACGAACGGCTACACCTTC. This translates into CASSQDTGTGTNGYTF.

The chain carries TRBV10-3 and TRBJ2-7, with 13 bases identical to TRBD2. The V segment lost 6 bases and the J segment 4 bases; nucleotides outside the gene matches: 3. The CDR3 covers 14 residues. From germline, CDR1 is ENHRY and CDR2 SYGVKD. CDR3 region: CAIRETSGRYEQYF. CDR3 in DNA: TGTGCCATCAGGGAGACTAGCGGGAGGTACGAGCAGTACTTC.

Comment on this clone: It may be a read error: a sequence one base away is much more abundant. The gene calls are TRBV9 and TRBJ1-1, with D possibly matching TRBD1 (5 bases). V lost 3 bases and J 3 bases, leaving 9 bases between the germline ends. The V gene's germline CDR1 is SGDLS and CDR2 YYNGEE. The CDR3 is 13 residues long. The CDR3: CASSATGDTEAFF. The CDR3 DNA follows: TGTGCCAGCAGCGCCACGGGGGACACTGAAGCTTTCTTT. Based on the CDR3 plus reference TRBV9 and TRBJ1-1, the full variable domain is DSGVTQTPKHLITATGQRVTLRCSPRSGDLSVYWYQQSLDQGLQFLIQYYNGEERAKGNILERFSAQQFPDLHSELNLSSLELGDSALYFCASSATGDTEAFFGQGTRLTVV.

This sequence joins TRBV29-1 and TRBJ1-2, with 12 bases lining up with TRBD1. CDR3 size: 13 residues. In germline, CDR1 is SQVTM, CDR2 ANQGSEA. The junction had 6 bases not matched to a gene; V was cut back by 3 bases and J by 10 bases. The CDR3 bases are TGCAGCGTTGATGGGGACAGGGGGCTCGACTACACCTTC. It specifies CSVDGDRGLDYTF.

V gene TRBV5-1 combines with J gene TRBJ1-2; 8 bases map to TRBD1. Looked up from germline, CDR1 is SGHRS and CDR2 is YFSETQ. The CDR3 length is 14 residues. V lost 0 bases, J lost 8 bases, and 6 bases stayed unmatched. The CDR3 here is CASSLGAGGEGYTF. In DNA form, the CDR3 reads TGCGCCAGCAGCTTGGGAGCAGGGGGCGAGGGCTACACCTTC.

In this sample, this clone turned up a few times. V gene TRBV30 combines with J gene TRBJ1-3; D is possibly TRBD1 (6 bases). Germline V CDR1 and CDR2: GTSNPN, SVGIG (reference sequence). V was cut by 8 bases and J by 4 bases, with 12 bases left in between. There are 12 residues in the CDR3. The CDR3 coding sequence is TGTGCCACCGGACAGCCAGGAAACACCATATATTTT. Translation gives CATGQPGNTIYF.

The rearrangement joins TRBV7-2 to TRBJ2-5; TRBD2 matches 9 bases. CDR1 is SGHTA, CDR2 FQGNSA, per germline. V gave up 6 bases and J gave up 8 bases; unmatched junction bases: 10. The length of the CDR3 is 14 residues. The CDR3 loop is CASRPRAGGLTQYF. CDR3 sequence (DNA): TGTGCCAGCAGGCCCAGGGCGGGGGGGCTTACCCAGTACTTC.

The chain employs TRBV14 and TRBJ2-1, with TRBD2 matching 7 bases. Germline V gives CDR1 SGHDN, CDR2 FVKESK. The junction had 12 bases not matched to a gene; V was cut back by 3 bases and J by 7 bases. The CDR3 totals 16 residues. The CDR3 DNA sequence: TGTGCCAGCAGCCACCCGAGACTAGCTCACAATAATGAGCAGTTCTTC. It codes for CASSHPRLAHNNEQFF.

V is TRBV3-1 (or the pseudogene TRBV3-2) and J is TRBJ1-3; TRBD1 aligns across 8 bases. Trimming cost V 1 base and J 3 bases; bases outside gene matches: 2. CDR3 length equals 15 residues. CDR1 is LGHDT and CDR2 is YNNKEL in the germline V gene (reference sequence). For the CDR3, the DNA is TGTGCCAGCAGCCAAGGACAGGGGAATGGAAACACCATATATTTT. Amino acid sequence: CASSQGQGNGNTIYF.

This chain links TRBV3-1 (or the pseudogene TRBV3-2) with TRBJ1-6; 8 nucleotides align to TRBD1. CDR1 is LGHDT, CDR2 YNNKEL, per germline (reference sequence). Losses at the gene ends were 7 bases for V and 10 bases for J; bases not matched to a gene: 9. The CDR3 has 14 amino acids. CDR3 amino acids: CASTTGDMKSPLHF. In DNA, the CDR3 is TGTGCCAGCACGACAGGGGATATGAAGTCACCCCTCCACTTT.

This clone was counted a single time. The gene calls are TRBV7-3 and TRBJ2-1; 7 bases map to TRBD2. Germline values: CDR1 SGHTA, CDR2 FQGTGA. V lost 5 bases, J lost 2 bases, and 3 bases stayed unmatched. The CDR3 loop spans 14 amino acids. In nucleotides, the CDR3 is TGTGCCAGCAGCAAAGGACTAGCCTACAATGAGCAGTTCTTC. Encoded protein: CASSKGLAYNEQFF.

The rearrangement links TRBV9 to TRBJ2-1, with TRBD2 matching over 14 bases. This CDR3 contains 15 residues. Trimming at V came to 6 bases and at J to 6 bases, leaving 5 bases not matched to a gene. Germline V gives CDR1 SGDLS, CDR2 YYNGEE. The CDR3 sequence is CASTTSGGALNEQFF. DNA of the CDR3: TGTGCCAGCACGACTAGCGGGGGGGCTCTCAATGAGCAGTTCTTC. The full variable domain, in which reference TRBV9 and TRBJ2-1 provide the parts outside the CDR3, is DSGVTQTPKHLITATGQRVTLRCSPRSGDLSVYWYQQSLDQGLQFLIQYYNGEERAKGNILERFSAQQFPDLHSELNLSSLELGDSALYFCASTTSGGALNEQFFGPGTRLTVL.

The chain joins TRBV14 to TRBJ2-3; the D gene is possibly TRBD2 (5 bases). The CDR3 has 16 amino acids. V lost 6 bases and J 2 bases, leaving 18 bases between the germline ends. Germline loops: CDR1 SGHDN, CDR2 FVKESK. The CDR3 coding sequence is TGTGCCAGCAGGCCCCTGGTCCTAGCAGACACAGATACGCAGTATTTT. Translation: CASRPLVLADTDTQYF. Together with reference TRBV14 and TRBJ2-3, the CDR3 gives the full variable domain: EAGVTQFPSHSVIEKGQTVTLRCDPISGHDNLYWYRRVMGKEIKFLLHFVKESKQDESGMPNNRFLAERTGGTYSTLKVQPAELEDSGVYFCASRPLVLADTDTQYFGPGTRLTVL.

The genes are TRBV4-1 and TRBJ2-3; D possibly corresponds to TRBD2 (5 bases). The germline gives CDR1 MGHRA, CDR2 YSYEKL. With 3 bases removed from V and 3 bases from J, the gap between germline ends came to 10 bases. This CDR3 comprises 14 residues. The CDR3 is CASSQGSGTDTQYF. The DNA of the CDR3 is TGCGCCAGCAGCCAGGGAAGCGGAACAGATACGCAGTATTTT.

Concerning this clone itself: The identical CDR3 is also encoded by other nucleotide sequences in the sample. V gene TRBV9 combines with J gene TRBJ2-5; weak D call: TRBD1 (6 bases). The germline gives CDR1 SGDLS, CDR2 YYNGEE. The V end was cut by 0 bases, the J end by 4 bases, with 7 bases between. The length of the CDR3 is 13 residues. The CDR3 reads CASSVGGGETQYF. CDR3 nucleotide sequence: TGTGCCAGCAGCGTAGGAGGGGGAGAGACCCAGTACTTC.

V gene TRBV18 combines with J gene TRBJ1-5; 10 positions agree with TRBD1. The CDR3 has 18 residues. Trimming took 0 bases from V and 1 from J; bases not matched to a gene: 6. CDR1 is KGHSH, CDR2 LQKENI, per germline. The CDR3 nucleotides are TGTGCCAGCTCACCACCGGCGGGACAGGGGAGGAGCAATCAGCCCCAGCATTTT. Amino acids: CASSPPAGQGRSNQPQHF.

The chain carries TRBV19 and TRBJ2-2; 9 nucleotides line up with TRBD1. The CDR3 has 16 residues. V shed 5 bases, J shed 4 bases, and the junction held 8 bases outside the gene matches. Germline V gene sequence: CDR1 LNHDA, CDR2 SQIVND (reference sequence). CDR3 coding DNA: TGTGCCAGTAGTCGGAGGACAGGGGAGGGCACCGGGGAGCTGTTTTTT. Translating gives CASSRRTGEGTGELFF. The whole variable domain, remainder taken from reference TRBV19 and TRBJ2-2, is DGGITQSPKYLFRKEGQNVTLSCEQNLNHDAMYWYRQDPGQGLRLIYYSQIVNDFQKGDIAEGYSVSREKKESFPLTVTSAQKNPTAFYLCASSRRTGEGTGELFFGEGSRLTVL.

This rearrangement joins TRBV19 to TRBJ1-5; possibly TRBD1 for D (6 bases). The V and J ends lost 1 base and 3 bases respectively, with 10 bases between them. Germline V gene sequence: CDR1 LNHDA, CDR2 SQIVND (reference sequence). CDR3 length: 15 residues. The chain's CDR3 is CASSIVDRSNQPQHF. The CDR3 DNA reads as TGTGCCAGTAGTATAGTAGACAGGTCCAATCAGCCCCAGCATTTT.

V and J are TRBV9 and TRBJ1-5, with D possibly matching TRBD1 (5 bases). Between the trimmed V and J ends, which lost 2 bases and 0 bases, there was a span of 9 bases. The germline V gene has CDR1 SGDLS and CDR2 YYNGEE. CDR3 length: 15 amino acids. CDR3 coding DNA: TGTGCCAGCAGCGTCACAGGCTATAGCAATCAGCCCCAGCATTTT. It specifies CASSVTGYSNQPQHF. Drawing the rest from reference TRBV9 and TRBJ1-5, the complete variable domain is DSGVTQTPKHLITATGQRVTLRCSPRSGDLSVYWYQQSLDQGLQFLIQYYNGEERAKGNILERFSAQQFPDLHSELNLSSLELGDSALYFCASSVTGYSNQPQHFGDGTRLSIL.

About this clone: This sample also contains other DNA sequences that code for the same CDR3. The V and J genes are TRBV12-3 or TRBV12-4 and TRBJ1-2; TRBD1 matches 7 bases. The CDR3 loop spans 12 amino acids. The junction had 0 bases not matched to a gene; V was cut back by 3 bases and J by 5 bases. The CDR3 region is CASSLTGYGYTF. The CDR3 nucleotides are TGTGCCAGCAGTTTGACAGGGTATGGCTACACCTTC.

The chain carries TRBV7-3 and TRBJ1-1; tentative D call: TRBD1 (5 bases). CDR3 length: 15 amino acids. Germline V gives CDR1 SGHTA, CDR2 FQGTGA. V was clipped by 4 bases and J by 4 bases, with 16 bases between them. In nucleotides, the CDR3 is TGTGCCAGCAGCTCATTGGGGCTGGGGTCCACTGAAGCTTTCTTT. It codes for CASSSLGLGSTEAFF.

The chain uses TRBV13 and TRBJ1-1, with 7 bases matching TRBD1. The CDR3 sequence is 14 residues long. The junction had 7 bases not matched to a gene; V was cut back by 5 bases and J by 4 bases. Germline V lookup: CDR1 PRHDT, CDR2 FYEKMQ (reference sequence). CDR3 residues: CASSHRDRGTEAFF. Written as DNA, the CDR3 is TGTGCCAGCAGCCACCGGGACAGAGGCACTGAAGCTTTCTTT. The entire variable domain, with the rest obtained from reference TRBV13 and TRBJ1-1, is as follows: AAGVIQSPRHLIKEKRETATLKCYPIPRHDTVYWYQQGPGQDPQFLISFYEKMQSDKGSIPDRFSAQQFSDYHSELNMSSLELGDSALYFCASSHRDRGTEAFFGQGTRLTVV.

The chain carries TRBV10-3 and TRBJ2-7; tentatively, D is TRBD1 (7 bases). The CDR3 contains 16 residues. Germline CDR1 reads ENHRY; CDR2 reads SYGVKD. V shed 6 bases and J shed 7 bases, with 25 bases lying between them. The CDR3 DNA reads as TGTGCCATCAGCGCCAGATCAGGGGGGCTTATTGGGGAGCAGTACTTC. This codes for CAISARSGGLIGEQYF.